This is a list of T cell receptor beta chains from one sample in a study of blood T cell repertoires in COVID-19. Assay: immunoSEQ multiplex PCR; the TCRdb copy retains only in-frame clones and omits some. The table shows over 200,000 clones, with approximately 85% occurring only once. The sequenced sample consisted of PBMCs or T cells enriched from blood (not recorded which). The receptor set was obtained from a woman aged 45 to 65 who had recovered from COVID-19. The CDR3 runs from the conserved cysteine through the conserved F or W. Each record gives: D gene, V gene, CDR3 protein. D genes are given only for firm matches.

>TRBD1|TRBV18
CASSPPSPGTGGNQPQHF
>NA|TRBV9
CASSVGSSSYNSPLHF
>NA|TRBV4-1
CASSQDGQFSNQPQHF
>TRBD2|TRBV5-1
CASSSASGTFSYNEQFF
>TRBD1|TRBV6-5
CASSYNRQGEQFF
>NA|TRBV14
CASSQEVAGWMNTEAFF
>TRBD2|TRBV4-1
CASSQAPRLEVAGGLIYEQYF
>NA|TRBV7-9
CASSLYRAGAETQYF
>TRBD1|TRBV15
CATSRVGTGSETQYF
>NA|TRBV28
CASSTQGIGNTIYF
>NA|TRBV5-6
CASSPLRLLAKNIQYF
>TRBD1|TRBV6-5
CASRAWTGPNTEAFF
>NA|TRBV11-2
CASSNGVSYNSPLHF
>NA|TRBV5-1
CASSLQAGIQETQYF
>NA|TRBV6-1
CASSEARGYGQPQHF
>TRBD1|TRBV27
CASSSTGQGPGELFF
>NA|TRBV13
CASSLGPAGSGNTIYF
>TRBD2|TRBV13
CASSPPRGDEQFF
>TRBD1|TRBV6-5
CASKTDRVGTEAFF
>TRBD1|TRBV29-1
CSVELSGQFYEQYF